The rows below give T cell receptor beta chains drawn from one sample of a study of blood T cell repertoires in COVID-19. The repertoire was sequenced with immunoSEQ multiplex PCR; TCRdb's copy has only in-frame clones and lacks some. Altogether some 130,000 clones are present, approximately 81% being singletons, with the ten largest covering approximately 1.5%. The sequencing input was peripheral blood. The receptors here all came from a man aged 60 to 69 with acute or convalescent COVID-19. CDR3s include the opening cysteine and the closing phenylalanine or tryptophan. D genes are given only for firm matches. Clone size appears in some rows only: once, few, many, or a class for an expanded clone.

clone_size: .; j_call: TRBJ1-2; d_call: TRBD1; v_call: TRBV6-5; cdr3_aa: CASSPRGRYGYTF; cdr3_nt: TGTGCCAGCAGCCCCAGGGGGCGTTATGGCTACACCTTC
clone_size: .; j_call: TRBJ2-3; d_call: TRBD2; v_call: TRBV5-1; cdr3_aa: CASSTTSGGTDTQYF; cdr3_nt: TGCGCCAGCAGCACGACTAGCGGGGGCACAGATACGCAGTATTTT
clone_size: .; j_call: TRBJ2-7; d_call: TRBD2; v_call: TRBV14; cdr3_aa: CASSPSLAGKWEQYF; cdr3_nt: TGTGCCAGCAGCCCCTCGCTAGCGGGGAAGTGGGAGCAGTACTTC
clone_size: .; j_call: TRBJ2-5; d_call: TRBD2; v_call: TRBV5-4; cdr3_aa: CASSLPGGPETQYF; cdr3_nt: TGTGCCAGCAGCTTGCCGGGGGGGCCAGAGACCCAGTACTTC
clone_size: .; j_call: TRBJ2-7; d_call: TRBD2; v_call: TRBV7-2; cdr3_aa: CASSLLGLAGGFSYEQYF; cdr3_nt: TGTGCCAGCAGCTTATTGGGACTAGCGGGAGGATTTTCCTACGAGCAGTACTTC
clone_size: once; j_call: TRBJ2-1; d_call: TRBD2; v_call: TRBV27; cdr3_aa: CASSLDGLAGGTYNEQFF; cdr3_nt: TGTGCCAGCAGTTTAGACGGACTAGCGGGAGGCACCTACAATGAGCAGTTCTTC
clone_size: .; j_call: TRBJ1-1; d_call: .; v_call: TRBV29-1; cdr3_aa: CSVTPDWMNTEAFF; cdr3_nt: TGCAGCGTTACCCCGGACTGGATGAACACTGAAGCTTTCTTT
clone_size: few; j_call: TRBJ1-2; d_call: .; v_call: TRBV24-1; cdr3_aa: CATLRQPTPYGYTF; cdr3_nt: TGTGCCACCCTGAGACAGCCTACACCCTATGGCTACACCTTC
clone_size: medium-sized; j_call: TRBJ2-2; d_call: .; v_call: TRBV6-5; cdr3_aa: CASSFAGVNTGELFF; cdr3_nt: TGTGCCAGCAGCTTCGCCGGGGTGAACACCGGGGAGCTGTTTTTT
clone_size: .; j_call: TRBJ2-1; d_call: TRBD2; v_call: TRBV4-2; cdr3_aa: CASSQEPGLGDEQFF; cdr3_nt: TGTGCCAGCAGCCAAGAACCGGGACTAGGGGATGAGCAGTTCTTC
clone_size: .; j_call: TRBJ2-7; d_call: .; v_call: TRBV12-3/TRBV12-4; cdr3_aa: CASSRDTEYEQYF; cdr3_nt: TGTGCCAGCAGTCGTGACACTGAATACGAGCAGTACTTC
clone_size: .; j_call: TRBJ2-5; d_call: TRBD1; v_call: TRBV19; cdr3_aa: CASMRQGLGETQYF; cdr3_nt: TGTGCCAGTATGAGACAGGGTCTTGGGGAGACCCAGTACTTC
clone_size: .; j_call: TRBJ2-7; d_call: TRBD2; v_call: TRBV5-1; cdr3_aa: CASSLESGGSYEQYF; cdr3_nt: TGCGCCAGCAGCTTGGAAAGCGGGGGCTCCTACGAGCAGTACTTC
clone_size: .; j_call: TRBJ2-3; d_call: TRBD2; v_call: TRBV30; cdr3_aa: CAWGGTSSPRYTDTQYF; cdr3_nt: TGTGCCTGGGGGGGGACTAGCTCCCCCAGATACACAGATACGCAGTATTTT
clone_size: .; j_call: TRBJ1-2; d_call: .; v_call: TRBV6-1; cdr3_aa: CASSEAPGGVRYGYTF; cdr3_nt: TGTGCCAGCAGTGAAGCCCCGGGGGGCGTGCGCTATGGCTACACCTTC
clone_size: .; j_call: TRBJ1-2; d_call: .; v_call: TRBV13; cdr3_aa: CASSLGRANYGYTF; cdr3_nt: TGTGCCAGCAGCTTGGGCAGAGCTAACTATGGCTACACCTTC
clone_size: .; j_call: TRBJ2-2; d_call: TRBD2; v_call: TRBV2; cdr3_aa: CASSFSGRTGELFF; cdr3_nt: TGTGCCAGCAGTTTTAGCGGGAGGACCGGGGAGCTGTTTTTT
clone_size: .; j_call: TRBJ1-2; d_call: TRBD1; v_call: TRBV6-1; cdr3_aa: CASSEEVGGTGPYGYTF; cdr3_nt: TGTGCCAGCAGTGAAGAAGTGGGCGGGACAGGGCCTTATGGCTACACCTTC
clone_size: .; j_call: TRBJ1-2; d_call: .; v_call: TRBV7-3; cdr3_aa: CASSLTAGRGHIYGYTF; cdr3_nt: TGTGCCAGCAGCTTAACGGCGGGCAGGGGCCACATTTATGGCTACACCTTC
clone_size: .; j_call: TRBJ2-1; d_call: TRBD1; v_call: TRBV5-1; cdr3_aa: CASSLDGTGSDEQFF; cdr3_nt: TGCGCCAGCAGCTTGGATGGGACAGGTTCTGATGAGCAGTTCTTC
clone_size: .; j_call: TRBJ2-5; d_call: .; v_call: TRBV29-1; cdr3_aa: CSVATGSSKETQYF; cdr3_nt: TGCAGCGTAGCTACAGGGTCGAGTAAAGAGACCCAGTACTTC
clone_size: .; j_call: TRBJ1-3; d_call: TRBD1; v_call: TRBV7-6; cdr3_aa: CASSNRGAGNTIYF; cdr3_nt: TGTGCCAGCAGTAACAGGGGAGCTGGAAACACCATATATTTT
clone_size: .; j_call: TRBJ1-1; d_call: TRBD1; v_call: TRBV29-1; cdr3_aa: CSASDRETEAFF; cdr3_nt: TGCAGCGCCTCGGACAGGGAAACTGAAGCTTTCTTT
clone_size: .; j_call: TRBJ2-4; d_call: .; v_call: TRBV5-8; cdr3_aa: CASGSNHRLAKNIQYF; cdr3_nt: TGTGCCAGCGGCTCCAACCACAGATTAGCCAAAAACATTCAGTACTTC
clone_size: once; j_call: TRBJ2-5; d_call: .; v_call: TRBV5-6; cdr3_aa: CASSQRKETQYF; cdr3_nt: TGTGCCAGCAGTCAGCGTAAGGAGACCCAGTACTTC
clone_size: .; j_call: TRBJ2-5; d_call: .; v_call: TRBV5-5; cdr3_aa: CASSLVPGPETQYF; cdr3_nt: TGTGCCAGCAGCTTGGTGCCAGGCCCAGAGACCCAGTACTTC
clone_size: .; j_call: TRBJ2-7; d_call: TRBD2; v_call: TRBV7-8; cdr3_aa: CASSPGTSFSYEQYF; cdr3_nt: TGTGCCAGCAGCCCTGGGACTAGTTTCTCCTACGAGCAGTACTTC
clone_size: .; j_call: TRBJ2-1; d_call: TRBD2; v_call: TRBV9; cdr3_aa: CASSRAGGPTNEQFF; cdr3_nt: TGTGCCAGCAGCAGAGCGGGAGGGCCTACCAATGAGCAGTTCTTC
clone_size: few; j_call: TRBJ2-7; d_call: TRBD2; v_call: TRBV19; cdr3_aa: CASGGLLTEQYF; cdr3_nt: TGTGCCAGTGGGGGACTACTCACCGAGCAGTACTTC
clone_size: .; j_call: TRBJ2-4; d_call: .; v_call: TRBV5-1; cdr3_aa: CASSLELGSGNIQYF; cdr3_nt: TGCGCCAGCAGCTTGGAGCTCGGGTCGGGAAACATTCAGTACTTC
clone_size: .; j_call: TRBJ2-3; d_call: .; v_call: TRBV6-4; cdr3_aa: CASSQGQGSADTQYF; cdr3_nt: TGTGCCAGCAGTCAAGGGCAGGGTTCGGCAGATACGCAGTATTTT
clone_size: .; j_call: TRBJ2-1; d_call: TRBD2; v_call: TRBV5-1; cdr3_aa: CASQSPGLAGWSSYNEQFF; cdr3_nt: TGCGCCAGCCAATCTCCGGGACTAGCGGGGTGGAGCTCCTACAATGAGCAGTTCTTC
clone_size: .; j_call: TRBJ1-2; d_call: TRBD1; v_call: TRBV6-5; cdr3_aa: CASSSNGQEFYGYTF; cdr3_nt: TGTGCCAGCAGTTCTAATGGACAGGAGTTTTATGGCTACACCTTC
clone_size: .; j_call: TRBJ2-7; d_call: TRBD2; v_call: TRBV5-1; cdr3_aa: CASSLAAGTSGTYEQYF; cdr3_nt: TGCGCCAGCAGCTTGGCCGCCGGGACTAGCGGAACCTACGAGCAGTACTTC
clone_size: .; j_call: TRBJ2-3; d_call: TRBD2; v_call: TRBV6-4; cdr3_aa: CASSVLAGVSDTQYF; cdr3_nt: TGTGCCAGCAGTGTCCTAGCGGGAGTGTCAGATACGCAGTATTTT
clone_size: once; j_call: TRBJ2-7; d_call: TRBD1; v_call: TRBV20-1; cdr3_aa: CSARQGYEQYF; cdr3_nt: TGCAGTGCCCGACAGGGATACGAGCAGTACTTC
clone_size: .; j_call: TRBJ2-1; d_call: TRBD2; v_call: TRBV19; cdr3_aa: CASRGGLADVF; cdr3_nt: TGTGCCAGTAGAGGGGGACTAGCGGACGTCTTC
clone_size: few; j_call: TRBJ1-1; d_call: .; v_call: TRBV27; cdr3_aa: CASSTGGRPEAFF; cdr3_nt: TGTGCCAGCAGTACCGGAGGAAGGCCTGAAGCTTTCTTT
clone_size: .; j_call: TRBJ2-1; d_call: .; v_call: TRBV4-1; cdr3_aa: CASSQVDLGVSYNEQFF; cdr3_nt: TGCGCCAGCAGCCAAGTGGATCTAGGGGTTTCCTACAATGAGCAGTTCTTC
clone_size: .; j_call: TRBJ1-5; d_call: .; v_call: TRBV5-4; cdr3_aa: CASSLARTLYSNQPQHF; cdr3_nt: TGTGCCAGCAGCTTGGCCCGGACACTTTATAGCAATCAGCCCCAGCATTTT
clone_size: .; j_call: TRBJ2-1; d_call: TRBD2; v_call: TRBV10-3; cdr3_aa: CASTPGTSGGGNEQFF; cdr3_nt: TGTGCCAGCACTCCCGGGACTAGCGGGGGGGGCAATGAGCAGTTCTTC